Below, 29 T cell receptor beta chains from the same sample are listed, as sequenced in a study of blood T cells in healthy people across ages. A sample-barcoded 5' primer and a J-beta primer mix were used in a second PCR of roughly 7 to 12 cycles. TCRdb passed the 5' RACE reads through MiXCR, listing each CDR3 protein once. The profile shows around 800,000 distinct CDR3 sequences, less than 60% of them singletons. The sequenced sample was blood. These receptors were collected from a man of 80 years or more in good health.

There are many counts of this clonotype. The chain couples TRBV12-3 or TRBV12-4 to TRBJ2-2; D unresolved. V lost 2 bases and J 7 bases, leaving 8 bases between the germline ends. The CDR3 has 13 amino acids. The CDR3 DNA reads as TGTGCCAGCAGTTTAAGGGTTAACGGGGAGCTGTTTTTT. This sequence encodes CASSLRVNGELFF.

V and J are TRBV12-3 or TRBV12-4 and TRBJ2-7; TRBD1 matches 9 bases. V was clipped by 4 bases and J by 3 bases; unmatched bases: 4. The CDR3 length is 14 residues. The CDR3 protein is CASSSTGGLYEQYF. For the CDR3, the DNA is TGTGCCAGCAGTTCGACAGGGGGTCTCTACGAGCAGTACTTC.

The rearrangement uses TRBV28 and TRBJ2-7; the D gene is possibly TRBD1 (6 bases). Trimming cost V 10 bases and J 2 bases, with 15 bases left between them. The CDR3 totals 13 residues. Germline V lookup: CDR1 MDHEN, CDR2 SYDVKM. The CDR3 sequence is CATLGQGPYEQYF. As DNA, the CDR3 is TGTGCCACCCTTGGGCAGGGGCCCTACGAGCAGTACTTC.

The rearrangement joins TRBV29-1 to TRBJ1-1; D call uncertain. Trimming pared 5 bases from V and 1 base from J, leaving 8 bases between. The CDR3 runs 12 residues. Germline CDR1 and CDR2: SQVTM and ANQGSEA. The CDR3 sequence: CSVWSPNTEAFF. CDR3 bases: TGCAGCGTTTGGTCTCCGAACACTGAAGCTTTCTTT.

The chain has TRBV5-6 and TRBJ1-1; TRBD1 matches at 7 bases. CDR1 SGHDT and CDR2 YYEEEE come from the germline V gene. The V segment lost 1 base and the J segment 8 bases; nucleotides outside the gene matches: 11. This CDR3 has 15 residues. CDR3 DNA sequence: TGTGCCAGCAGCTTGATCTCGACAGGGCTGGAGGAAGCTTTCTTT. Translated, it gives CASSLISTGLEEAFF.

The genes are TRBV5-1 and TRBJ2-5; D might be TRBD2 (6 bases). The CDR3 has 12 residues. The V gene lost 3 bases and the J gene lost 7 bases, with 10 bases spanning the gap. The V gene's germline CDR1 is SGHRS and CDR2 YFSETQ. CDR3 amino acids: CASSSSGGTQYF. The CDR3 DNA is TGCGCCAGCAGCTCGTCCGGGGGGACCCAGTACTTC.

The J gene is TRBJ2-4, the V gene TRBV11-3; 8 bases agree with TRBD1. The better agreement between TRBJ2-5 and the DNA end casts doubt on the J call. The CDR3 runs to 13 residues. The germline V gene encodes CDR1 SGHNT and CDR2 YENEEA. The CDR3 DNA is TGTGCCAGCAGCTCCCGACAGGGGAAGACCCAGTACTTC. It yields the protein CASSSRQGKTQYF.

A few counts support this clonotype. This sequence joins TRBV29-1 and TRBJ2-7; D is perhaps TRBD2 (5 bases). The J call may be faulty, since TRBJ2-5 better matches the DNA end. CDR3 size: 14 residues. Per the germline V gene, CDR1 is SQVTM and CDR2 is ANQGSEA. CDR3 nucleotide sequence: TGCAGCGCCGCCCGGGATCAGGCAACGGAGACCCAGTACTTC. Translated: CSAARDQATETQYF.

This clonotype was counted many times. The CDR3 DNA is TGCAGCGCCAGGGAATACGAGCAGTTCTTC. Translating it yields CSAREYEQFF. The chain has TRBV29-1 and TRBJ2-1; weak D call: TRBD1 (5 bases). Trimming left V 7 bases short and J 10 bases short, with 11 bases between. CDR3 length: 10 amino acids. CDR1 and CDR2 (germline): SQVTM, ANQGSEA.

The CDR3 protein is CASSMTREDTQYF. The DNA for the CDR3 is TGTGCCAGCAGCATGACCCGGGAGGATACGCAGTATTTT. The chain employs TRBV7-3 and TRBJ2-3; maybe TRBD2 (6 bases). This CDR3 region has 13 residues. Germline V gene lookup returns CDR1 SGHTA and CDR2 FQGTGA. The V end lost 5 bases, the J end lost 6 bases, and 12 bases lay between the germline ends.

This clonotype was observed a few times. J is TRBJ2-1 and V is TRBV7-9; 7 bases fit TRBD1. CDR1 SEHNR and CDR2 FQNEAQ come from the germline V gene (reference sequence). The V gene end was trimmed by 4 bases and the J gene end by 4 bases; junction bases not matched to a gene: 10. The CDR3 loop spans 16 amino acids. The CDR3 DNA is TGTGCCAGCAGCTCAGAGACAGGGAAAGGTTACAATGAGCAGTTCTTC. It is translated as CASSSETGKGYNEQFF.

V and J are TRBV5-1 and TRBJ2-4, with D possibly TRBD1 on 6 matching bases. The CDR3 is made up of 16 amino acids. Germline loops: CDR1 SGHRS, CDR2 YFSETQ. Trimming removed 0 bases at V and 8 bases at J, with 18 bases between. CDR3 sequence: CASSLGLRGYGDIQYF. The CDR3 DNA reads TGCGCCAGCAGCTTGGGATTGAGGGGGTATGGAGACATTCAGTACTTC.

This clonotype was detected a few times. The chain couples TRBV25-1 to TRBJ1-1; weak D call: TRBD1 (6 bases). V was pared by 6 bases and J by 7 bases, with 9 bases between. Germline-derived CDR1 and CDR2 are MGHDK and SYGVNS. This CDR3 has 11 residues. CDR3 residues: CASRKQGEAFF. For the CDR3, the DNA is TGTGCCAGCAGAAAACAGGGTGAAGCTTTCTTT.

V gene TRBV3-1 combines with J gene TRBJ2-5, with D perhaps matching TRBD2 (5 bases). The J call is uncertain, as TRBJ2-7 better fits the DNA end. The germline gives CDR1 LGHDT, CDR2 YNNKEL (reference sequence). The CDR3 consists of 14 residues. The CDR3 DNA sequence: TGTGCCAGCAGCTGGACTCGGAGGACCTACGAGCAGTACTTC. Translation: CASSWTRRTYEQYF.

The count of this clonotype is one. The chain couples TRBV15 to TRBJ2-5, with TRBD2 matching over 10 bases. The DNA end lines up better with TRBJ2-7; the J call may be wrong. The germline V gene has CDR1 LNHNV and CDR2 YYDKDF (reference sequence). CDR3 length equals 15 residues. In nucleotides, the CDR3 is TGTGCCACCAGCAGCCTAGCGGGAGTAACATACGAGCAGTACTTC. This codes for CATSSLAGVTYEQYF.

This clonotype was seen a few times. CDR3 nucleotide sequence: TGTGCCAGCAGGTCACTCCGGGACAACCAAGAGACCCAGTACTTC. It encodes CASRSLRDNQETQYF. The chain joins TRBV6-6 to TRBJ2-5, with D perhaps TRBD1 (6 bases). Germline assignment: CDR1 MNHNY and CDR2 SVGAGI (reference sequence). V dropped 6 bases and J dropped 0 bases, with 14 bases sitting between them. This CDR3 has 15 amino acids.

There are a few counts of this clonotype. DNA for the CDR3: TGCGCCAGCAGCTCCTCTCGGTCTGCTGGGGCCAACGTCCTGACTTTC. Translation gives CASSSSRSAGANVLTF. The J gene is TRBJ2-6, the V gene TRBV5-1; D not resolved. There are 16 residues in the CDR3. Trimming took 3 bases from V and 2 from J, leaving 12 bases between them. Germline loops: CDR1 SGHRS, CDR2 YFSETQ.

The chain carries TRBV7-3 and TRBJ2-1, with D perhaps TRBD1 (7 bases). The CDR3 totals 15 residues. Germline loops: CDR1 SGHTA, CDR2 FQGTGA. With 5 bases removed from V and 0 bases from J, the gap between germline ends came to 11 bases. The CDR3 DNA reads TGTGCCAGCAGCCCCAGGGGGGACTCCTACAATGAGCAGTTCTTC. Its protein product is CASSPRGDSYNEQFF.

This clonotype has only a few counts. The chain has TRBV27 and TRBJ1-1, with D hard to call. Germline lookup yields CDR1 MNHEY and CDR2 SMNVEV (reference sequence). CDR3 length: 13 amino acids. Trimming pared 6 bases from V and 3 bases from J, leaving 11 bases between. The CDR3 loop reads CASREYGHTEAFF. The DNA for the CDR3 is TGTGCCAGCAGAGAATACGGGCACACTGAAGCTTTCTTT.

This clonotype was picked up a small number of times. The chain links TRBV6-2 or TRBV6-3 to TRBJ2-1; 9 nucleotides align to TRBD2. V shed 11 bases, J shed 7 bases, and the junction held 15 bases outside the gene matches. Looked up from germline, CDR1 is MNHEY and CDR2 is SVGEGT. The CDR3 is made up of 15 amino acids. CDR3 loop: CAVYHSGTSMNEQFF. CDR3 in DNA: TGTGCCGTCTACCATTCCGGGACTAGCATGAATGAGCAGTTCTTC.

This chain connects TRBV6-2 or TRBV6-3 to TRBJ2-5, with a possible D match to TRBD2 (6 bases). Germline V gives CDR1 MNHEY, CDR2 SVGEGT. The V end was cut by 2 bases, the J end by 4 bases, with 23 bases between. The CDR3 has 18 amino acids. The CDR3 DNA reads TGTGCCAGCAGTTACCCGGATAGTAGCGGCGTACGATTAGAGACCCAGTACTTC. Protein sequence: CASSYPDSSGVRLETQYF.

Only a few counts were recorded for this clonotype. This chain uses TRBV5-6 with TRBJ2-1; D not certain. Trimming cost V 0 bases and J 5 bases, with 6 bases left between them. The CDR3 extends over 13 amino acids. Germline assignment: CDR1 SGHDT and CDR2 YYEEEE. As DNA, the CDR3 is TGTGCCAGCAGCTTGGTACTAAACAATGAGCAGTTCTTC. Translating it yields CASSLVLNNEQFF.

This chain connects TRBV10-3 to TRBJ2-3; 8 bases are a match to TRBD2. Germline trimming cut 6 bases from V and 1 base from J; bases unmatched to any gene: 9. This CDR3 is 16 amino acids long. Germline CDR1 is ENHRY and CDR2 is SYGVKD. The CDR3 bases are TGTGCCATCAGCTACGGGGGGGCCGGCGGCACAGATACGCAGTATTTT. Amino acid sequence: CAISYGGAGGTDTQYF.

The J gene is TRBJ2-3, the V gene TRBV2; TRBD1 is a possible D gene (6 bases). The CDR3 is 12 residues long. The germline V and J ends were trimmed by 5 bases and 13 bases, with 16 bases remaining between them. Germline V gene data show CDR1 as SNHLY and CDR2 as FYNNEI. The CDR3, as DNA: TGTGCCAGCAGTAGGGACACCGGGGCCGAGTATTTT. Translating gives CASSRDTGAEYF.

This clonotype has only one observation. The chain uses TRBV27 and TRBJ2-7; D is unclear. The germline gives CDR1 MNHEY, CDR2 SMNVEV (reference sequence). V lost 0 bases, J lost 4 bases, and 7 bases lay in between. The CDR3 runs to 13 residues. CDR3 region: CASSLSILYEQYF. CDR3 bases: TGTGCCAGCAGTTTATCGATCCTATACGAGCAGTACTTC.

Ten or more counts support this clonotype. This sequence joins TRBV29-1 and TRBJ2-1; D is possibly TRBD1 (5 bases). There are 13 residues in the CDR3. V was cut by 5 bases and J by 7 bases, with 15 bases left in between. From germline, CDR1 is SQVTM and CDR2 ANQGSEA. The CDR3 sequence: CSVMRVGVNEQFF. The CDR3 bases are TGCAGCGTTATGAGAGTAGGGGTAAATGAGCAGTTCTTC.

This clonotype was seen at least ten times. This chain connects TRBV20-1 to TRBJ2-5; a weak D match, TRBD2 (5 bases). The CDR3 sequence is 12 residues long. CDR1 is DFQATT and CDR2 is SNEGSKA in the germline V gene (reference sequence). V was shortened by 3 bases and J by 3 bases, with 8 bases between the two germline ends. This CDR3 is CSASSDKETQYF. The CDR3 DNA reads TGCAGTGCTAGTAGCGACAAAGAGACCCAGTACTTC.

The chain employs TRBV12-3 or TRBV12-4 and TRBJ2-3, with 10 positions matching TRBD2. With 6 bases clipped from V and 8 bases from J, the junction kept 14 bases outside the gene matches. The CDR3 totals 16 residues. CDR3 nucleotide sequence: TGTGCCAGCAGCCCCGATCCGGGACTAGCGATCGGTACGCAGTATTTT. It translates to CASSPDPGLAIGTQYF.

This chain links TRBV5-1 with TRBJ1-1; a weak D match, TRBD1 (5 bases). The germline V gene encodes CDR1 SGHRS and CDR2 YFSETQ. Deletions cut 2 bases from V and 2 bases from J, with 16 bases between. The CDR3 runs to 16 residues. CDR3 residues: CASSLRLGTANTEAFF. The CDR3 DNA reads as TGCGCCAGCAGCTTAAGACTCGGGACTGCCAACACTGAAGCTTTCTTT.